The clone carrying this T cell receptor beta chain was counted only a few times. The antigen is not known. The data belong to a study of cytomegalovirus exposure and HLA in healthy donors. Amplification used 60 Vbeta primers and 13 Jbeta primers. Sequenced by immunoSEQ multiplex PCR; TCRdb stores in-frame clones only, minus some. The sample yields about 170,000 clones, about 79% seen once. This CDR3 region has 15 residues. Germline assignment: CDR1 MNHEY and CDR2 SMNVEV (reference sequence). V lost 5 bases, J lost 2 bases, and 14 bases lay in between. Regarding the study as a whole: Another analysis was done later, and it associated fewer than 20,000 TCR beta sequences with HLA alleles at 0.05 false discovery rate. In a later analysis, productive TCRs from donors in an Asian-associated ancestry cluster reportedly carried fewer N-insertions than the cohort mean. Donors were assumed by presence/absence analyses to have roughly uniform sequencing depth. V- and J-gene trimming of TCR beta was linked (in a later analysis) to a missense DCLRE1C variant.

The chain uses TRBV27 and TRBJ2-3; D is perhaps TRBD1 (5 bases). The specimen was PBMCs. The TCR comes from a female donor in good health and CMV-seronegative. In DNA form, the CDR3 reads TGTGCCAGCAGTAGAAATCAGGGTTACACAGATACGCAGTATTTT. Translation gives CASSRNQGYTDTQYF.